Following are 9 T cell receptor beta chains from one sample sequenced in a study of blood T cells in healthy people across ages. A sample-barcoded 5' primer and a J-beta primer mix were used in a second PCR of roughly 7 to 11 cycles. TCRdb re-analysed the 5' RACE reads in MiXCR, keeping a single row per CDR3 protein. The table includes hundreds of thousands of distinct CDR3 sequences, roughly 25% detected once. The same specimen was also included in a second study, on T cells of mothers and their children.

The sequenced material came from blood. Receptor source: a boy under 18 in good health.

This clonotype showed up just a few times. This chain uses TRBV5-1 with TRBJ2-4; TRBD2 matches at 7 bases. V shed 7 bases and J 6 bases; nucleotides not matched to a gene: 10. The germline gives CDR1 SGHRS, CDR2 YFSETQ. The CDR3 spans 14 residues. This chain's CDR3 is CASGSGPGGNIQYF. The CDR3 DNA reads TGCGCCAGCGGTAGCGGGCCCGGGGGAAACATTCAGTACTTC.

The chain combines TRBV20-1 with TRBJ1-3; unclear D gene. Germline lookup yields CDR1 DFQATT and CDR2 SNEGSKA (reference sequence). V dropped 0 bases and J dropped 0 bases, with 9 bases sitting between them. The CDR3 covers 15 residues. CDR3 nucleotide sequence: TGCAGTGCTAGAGACAGCCTGAGCTCTGGAAACACCATATATTTT. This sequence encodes CSARDSLSSGNTIYF.

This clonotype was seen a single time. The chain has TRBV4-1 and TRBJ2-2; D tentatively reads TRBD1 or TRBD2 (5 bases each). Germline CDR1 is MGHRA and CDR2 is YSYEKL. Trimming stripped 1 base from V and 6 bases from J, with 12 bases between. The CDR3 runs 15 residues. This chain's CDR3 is CASSQGGYIAGELFF. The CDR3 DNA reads TGCGCCAGCAGCCAAGGGGGGTACATAGCCGGGGAGCTGTTTTTT.

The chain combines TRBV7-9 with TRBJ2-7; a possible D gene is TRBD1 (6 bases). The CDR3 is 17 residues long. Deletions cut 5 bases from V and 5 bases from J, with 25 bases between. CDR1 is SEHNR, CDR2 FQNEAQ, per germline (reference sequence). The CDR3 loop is CASSTSLGQFSPDEQYF. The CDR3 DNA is TGTGCCAGCAGCACAAGCCTTGGACAGTTTTCCCCGGACGAGCAGTACTTC.

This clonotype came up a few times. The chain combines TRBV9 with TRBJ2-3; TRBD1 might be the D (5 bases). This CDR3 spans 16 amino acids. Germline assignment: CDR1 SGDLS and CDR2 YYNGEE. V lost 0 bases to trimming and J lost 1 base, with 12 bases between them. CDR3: CASSVGIQGRTDTQYF. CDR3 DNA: TGTGCCAGCAGCGTAGGAATCCAGGGCCGCACAGATACGCAGTATTTT.

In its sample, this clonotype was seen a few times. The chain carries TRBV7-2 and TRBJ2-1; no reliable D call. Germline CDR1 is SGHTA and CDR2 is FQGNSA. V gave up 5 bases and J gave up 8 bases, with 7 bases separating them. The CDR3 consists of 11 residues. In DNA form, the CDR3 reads TGTGCCAGCAGCGCGGCCCATGAGCAGTTCTTC. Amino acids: CASSAAHEQFF.

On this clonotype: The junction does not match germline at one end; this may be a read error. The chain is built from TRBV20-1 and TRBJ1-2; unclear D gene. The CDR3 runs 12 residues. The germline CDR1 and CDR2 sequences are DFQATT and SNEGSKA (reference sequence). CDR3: CSSKSTNYGHTF. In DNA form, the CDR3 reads TGCAGTTCAAAGTCCACAAACTATGGCCACACCTTC.

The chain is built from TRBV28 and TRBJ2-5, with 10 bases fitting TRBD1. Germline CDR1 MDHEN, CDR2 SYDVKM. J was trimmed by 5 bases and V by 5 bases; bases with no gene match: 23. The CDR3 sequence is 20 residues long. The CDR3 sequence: CASSRTMIKKDRGIFETQYF. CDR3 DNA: TGTGCCAGCAGTCGCACCATGATCAAAAAGGACAGGGGGATTTTTGAGACCCAGTACTTC.

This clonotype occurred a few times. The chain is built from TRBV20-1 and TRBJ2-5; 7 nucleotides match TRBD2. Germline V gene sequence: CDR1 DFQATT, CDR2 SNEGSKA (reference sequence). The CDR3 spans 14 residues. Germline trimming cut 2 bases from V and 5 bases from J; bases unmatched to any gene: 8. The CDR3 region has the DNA TGCAGTGCTAGACAGCGGGGAGGTGTGGAGACCCAGTACTTC. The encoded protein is CSARQRGGVETQYF.